The sequence of this T cell receptor beta chain was determined in a study of blood T cell repertoires in COVID-19. Study as a whole: There were acute and convalescent COVID-19 samples, and they came from the United States, Italy and Spain. T cells, B-cell-depleted T cells, or PBMCs supplied cDNA or gDNA.

This CDR3 comprises 13 residues. The V end was cut by 2 bases, the J end by 2 bases, with 8 bases between. CDR1 and CDR2 from the germline V gene are SGHRS and YFSETQ. Original analysis: Estimation of nucleated cell counts was performed using reference gene primer amplification. The repertoire was sequenced with immunoSEQ multiplex PCR; TCRdb's copy has only in-frame clones and lacks some. That table is the source of V, J and clone size, and D and trimming were worked out from the DNA. The sample consists of about 100,000 clones, around four fifths of them appearing once. The genes are TRBV5-1 and TRBJ2-7; the D is unclear. This clonotype was obtained from a man aged 45-60 years with active or convalescent COVID-19. The specimen sequenced was peripheral blood. CDR3 region: CASSFLEPYEQYF. CDR3 sequence (DNA): TGCGCCAGCAGCTTTCTAGAACCCTACGAGCAGTACTTC.